A selection of T cell receptor beta chains follows, all from one sample in a study of T-cell reconstitution after alpha-beta-depleted transplantation in children. TCRdb reprocessed the PCR reads via MiXCR and lists one record per CDR3 protein. The sample yields some 490,000 distinct CDR3 sequences, roughly an eighth seen once. Material: PBMCs from the stem cell graft donor, obtained from the stem cell graft. The source of these receptors is a human donor who donated a stem cell graft to a child with combined immunodeficiency. The CDR3 runs from the conserved cysteine through the conserved F or W. D genes are given only for firm matches. Size is omitted from some rows. Given values are once, few, many or a class for expanded clones.

J | size | V | D | CDR3 | DNA
TRBJ2-7 | many | TRBV12-3/TRBV12-4 | TRBD1 | CASSLRTGQGLAYEQYF | TGTGCCAGCAGTTTAAGGACAGGGCAAGGACTCGCCTACGAGCAGTACTTC
TRBJ2-1 | few | TRBV20-1 | TRBD1 | CSARDPGQGIRNEQFF | TGCAGTGCTAGAGATCCGGGACAGGGAATTAGGAATGAGCAGTTCTTC
TRBJ2-7 | - | TRBV5-1 | TRBD1 | CASSPGVGGIWDEQYF | TGCGCCAGCAGCCCCGGTGTAGGGGGCATATGGGACGAGCAGTACTTC
TRBJ2-2 | many | TRBV18 | TRBD2 | CASSPTGLAGTGELFF | TGTGCCAGCTCACCGACGGGACTAGCGGGCACCGGGGAGCTGTTTTTT
TRBJ2-7 | many | TRBV9 | - | CASSVTDRPYEQYF | TGTGCCAGCAGCGTGACGGACCGGCCCTACGAGCAGTACTTC
TRBJ2-3 | - | TRBV7-9 | - | CASSFGGQDTQYF | TGTGCCAGCAGCTTTGGGGGTCAAGATACGCAGTATTTT
TRBJ2-7 | few | TRBV2 | - | CASSRMDGYEQYF | TGTGCCAGCAGTCGTATGGACGGCTACGAGCAGTACTTC
TRBJ2-1 | few | TRBV29-1 | TRBD1 | CSVRDRGHLEQFF | TGCAGCGTCCGGGACAGGGGGCATCTTGAGCAGTTCTTC
TRBJ2-1 | - | TRBV10-3 | TRBD2 | CAISEGGLAGEQFF | TGTGCCATCAGTGAGGGGGGACTAGCGGGCGAGCAGTTCTTC
TRBJ2-3 | many | TRBV9 | - | CASSVTPSSSTDTQYF | TGTGCCAGCAGCGTTACCCCTTCTAGTAGCACAGATACGCAGTATTTT
TRBJ2-7 | many | TRBV6-1 | - | CASMKGALYEQYF | TGTGCCAGCATGAAAGGGGCACTCTACGAGCAGTACTTC
TRBJ1-2 | few | TRBV12-3/TRBV12-4 | TRBD1 | CASSLTGIPAGYTF | TGTGCCAGCAGTTTGACAGGGATCCCCGCGGGCTACACCTTC
TRBJ2-7 | few | TRBV20-1 | - | CSAMRPFSSYEQYF | TGCAGTGCTATGCGGCCCTTTAGCTCCTACGAGCAGTACTTC
TRBJ2-1 | - | TRBV20-1 | - | CSARSPVNEQFF | TGCAGTGCTAGGTCCCCGGTAAATGAGCAGTTCTTC
TRBJ2-1 | many | TRBV24-1 | TRBD1 | CATSDLGQGAYNEQFF | TGTGCCACCAGTGATTTGGGACAGGGGGCTTACAATGAGCAGTTCTTC
TRBJ2-1 | many | TRBV5-1 | TRBD2 | CASRPYTSGGNNEQFF | TGCGCCAGCAGGCCCTACACTAGCGGGGGGAACAATGAGCAGTTCTTC
TRBJ2-3 | once | TRBV20-1 | - | CSARAPGGVLTYTQYF | TGCAGTGCTAGAGCCCCTGGTGGGGTCCTCACATATACGCAGTATTTT
TRBJ2-7 | few | TRBV21-1 | - | CASSHRGIAGTYEQYF | TGTGCCAGCAGCCATCGGGGGATAGCGGGGACCTACGAGCAGTACTTC
TRBJ2-7 | few | TRBV9 | - | CASSASGTVDYEQYF | TGTGCCAGCAGCGCCTCCGGGACGGTAGACTACGAGCAGTACTTC
TRBJ2-7 | once | TRBV2 | - | CASRGLGGAFYEQYF | TGTGCCAGCAGAGGTCTGGGTGGGGCGTTCTACGAGCAGTACTTC
TRBJ2-2 | - | TRBV6-1 | TRBD1 | CASSELQGRNTGELFF | TGTGCCAGCAGTGAACTACAGGGGCGGAACACCGGGGAGCTGTTTTTT
TRBJ2-2 | few | TRBV7-2 | - | CASGPFSGDTGELFF | TGTGCCAGCGGACCCTTTTCCGGGGACACCGGGGAGCTGTTTTTT
TRBJ1-1 | - | TRBV12-3/TRBV12-4 | TRBD1 | CASSLGRTRQGKGNTEAFF | TGTGCCAGCAGTTTGGGCCGGACGAGACAGGGTAAAGGGAACACTGAAGCTTTCTTT
TRBJ2-1 | many | TRBV6-2/TRBV6-3 | TRBD1 | CASSWLGGQGHNEQFF | TGTGCCAGCAGTTGGCTGGGGGGACAGGGGCACAATGAGCAGTTCTTC
TRBJ2-7 | many | TRBV12-3/TRBV12-4 | - | CASSRGGEQYF | TGTGCCAGCAGCCGTGGCGGGGAGCAGTACTTC
TRBJ2-3 | - | TRBV18 | - | CASSPSGTRGTQYF | TGTGCCAGCTCACCATCCGGGACCAGAGGTACGCAGTATTTT
TRBJ2-4 | few | TRBV4-2 | TRBD2 | CASSQDPSGGVVDIQYF | TGTGCCAGCAGCCAAGATCCTAGCGGGGGAGTGGTTGACATTCAGTACTTC
TRBJ2-5 | - | TRBV9 | - | CASSVGSETQGETQYF | TGTGCCAGCAGCGTAGGGAGCGAGACGCAGGGGGAGACCCAGTACTTC
TRBJ2-1 | many | TRBV12-3/TRBV12-4 | - | CASSLGYGTRDEQFF | TGTGCCAGCAGTTTGGGGTACGGGACTCGAGATGAGCAGTTCTTC
TRBJ2-1 | - | TRBV4-3 | - | CASSQETSAYNEQFF | TGCGCCAGCAGCCAAGAAACCTCGGCCTACAATGAGCAGTTCTTC
TRBJ2-7 | few | TRBV20-1 | TRBD2 | CSAREPGTSGTYEQYF | TGCAGTGCTAGAGAGCCCGGGACTAGCGGAACCTACGAGCAGTACTTC
TRBJ2-5 | - | TRBV7-3 | TRBD1 | CASSPLRDREETQYF | TGTGCCAGCAGCCCTCTCCGTGACAGGGAAGAGACCCAGTACTTC
TRBJ2-7 | many | TRBV20-1 | TRBD1 | CSAERGGIGYEQYF | TGCAGTGCTGAAAGAGGGGGCATTGGATACGAGCAGTACTTC
TRBJ2-1 | few | TRBV11-2 | TRBD2 | CASSLGWAGDLLKSYNEQFF | TGTGCCAGCAGCTTAGGATGGGCGGGGGACCTCCTCAAGAGTTACAATGAGCAGTTCTTC
TRBJ1-1 | - | TRBV12-3/TRBV12-4 | - | CASSLGYTEAFF | TGTGCCAGCAGTTTGGGGTACACTGAAGCTTTCTTT
TRBJ2-5 | many | TRBV30 | - | CAWRRGLETQYF | TGTGCCTGGAGGAGGGGATTAGAGACCCAGTACTTC
TRBJ2-1 | many | TRBV9 | - | CASSVDMANEQFF | TGTGCCAGCAGCGTAGACATGGCAAATGAGCAGTTCTTC
TRBJ2-1 | many | TRBV29-1 | - | CSVEGGSSYNEQFF | TGCAGCGTTGAAGGGGGAAGCTCCTACAATGAGCAGTTCTTC
TRBJ1-5 | - | TRBV12-3/TRBV12-4 | - | CASRSDSYSNQPQHF | TGTGCCAGCAGGTCGGACAGCTATAGCAATCAGCCCCAGCATTTT
TRBJ1-4 | - | TRBV7-9 | TRBD1 | CASSSGGEKLFF | TGTGCCAGCAGCTCAGGGGGCGAAAAACTGTTTTTT
TRBJ1-3 | many | TRBV5-1 | - | CASSLGLSSGNTIYF | TGCGCCAGCAGCTTGGGACTGAGCTCTGGAAACACCATATATTTT
TRBJ2-1 | few | TRBV11-3 | - | CASGRGPPNFNEQFF | TGTGCCAGCGGACGAGGACCTCCCAACTTTAATGAGCAGTTCTTC
TRBJ1-2 | many | TRBV7-2 | - | CASSLVPSNNGYTF | TGTGCCAGCAGCTTAGTCCCCAGCAATAATGGCTACACCTTC
TRBJ2-4 | few | TRBV10-3 | - | CAISERVGDPLAKNIQYF | TGTGCCATCAGTGAGAGAGTTGGGGACCCCTTAGCCAAAAACATTCAGTACTTC
TRBJ2-1 | - | TRBV7-8 | TRBD2 | CASSTEASGRAHNEQFF | TGTGCCAGCAGCACCGAGGCGAGCGGGAGGGCCCACAATGAGCAGTTCTTC
TRBJ2-7 | - | TRBV29-1 | - | CSVNGGQNYEQYF | TGCAGCGTCAACGGGGGACAGAACTACGAGCAGTACTTC
TRBJ2-7 | many | TRBV29-1 | TRBD1 | CSVPGTGSEQYF | TGCAGCGTTCCTGGGACAGGGAGCGAGCAGTACTTC